The sequence of this TCR beta chain was determined in a study of blood T cells in healthy people across ages. Overall study findings and caveats: Both higher diversity and more naive CD4+ cells marked long-lived donors when set against aged donors.

For the second PCR, which ran for 7 to 11 cycles, a sample-barcoded 5' primer and a J-beta primer mix were used. One entry per CDR3 protein, called by TCRdb with MiXCR from the 5' RACE reads. The sample yields approximately 780,000 distinct CDR3 sequences, roughly 25% seen once. This clonotype has just a few counts. Its target is not known. J lost 5 bases, V lost 2 bases, and 7 bases had no gene match. The V gene's germline CDR1 is SGHNT and CDR2 YYREEE (reference sequence). The length of the CDR3 is 15 residues. The same sample was also used in a study of T cells of mothers and their children. That investigation notes: None of the identified T cell clones proved to be persistent microchimeric clones.

Specimen: blood. This receptor was identified in a boy aged 5-17 years in good health. The rearrangement uses TRBV5-4 and TRBJ2-7; 10 bases map to TRBD1. The CDR3 DNA sequence: TGTGCCAGCAGCTTTGACAGGGGGCGGGCTAACGAGCAGTACTTC. Protein: CASSFDRGRANEQYF.